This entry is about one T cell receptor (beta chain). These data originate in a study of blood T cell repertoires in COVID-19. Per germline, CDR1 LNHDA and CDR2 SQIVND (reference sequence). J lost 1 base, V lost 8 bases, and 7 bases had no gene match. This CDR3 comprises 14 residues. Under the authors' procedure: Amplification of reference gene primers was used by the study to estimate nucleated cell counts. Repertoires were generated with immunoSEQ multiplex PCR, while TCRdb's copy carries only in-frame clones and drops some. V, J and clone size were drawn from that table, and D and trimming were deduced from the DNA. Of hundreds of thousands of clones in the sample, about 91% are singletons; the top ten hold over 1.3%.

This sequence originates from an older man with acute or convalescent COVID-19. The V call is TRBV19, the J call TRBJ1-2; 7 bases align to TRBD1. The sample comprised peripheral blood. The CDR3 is CASFTGELNYGYTF. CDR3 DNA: TGTGCCAGTTTTACAGGGGAACTTAACTATGGCTACACCTTC. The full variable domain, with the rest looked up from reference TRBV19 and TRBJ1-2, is DGGITQSPKYLFRKEGQNVTLSCEQNLNHDAMYWYRQDPGQGLRLIYYSQIVNDFQKGDIAEGYSVSREKKESFPLTVTSAQKNPTAFYLCASFTGELNYGYTFGSGTRLTVV.